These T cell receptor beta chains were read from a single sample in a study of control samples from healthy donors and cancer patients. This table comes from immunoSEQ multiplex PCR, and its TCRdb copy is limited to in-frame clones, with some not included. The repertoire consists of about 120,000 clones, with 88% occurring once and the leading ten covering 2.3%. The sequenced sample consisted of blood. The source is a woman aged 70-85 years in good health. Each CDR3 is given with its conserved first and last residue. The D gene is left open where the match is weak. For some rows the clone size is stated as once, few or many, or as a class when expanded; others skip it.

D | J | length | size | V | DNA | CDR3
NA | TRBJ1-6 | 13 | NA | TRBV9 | TGTGCCAGCAGCGATGCGGGGAGCTCACCCCTCCACTTT | CASSDAGSSPLHF
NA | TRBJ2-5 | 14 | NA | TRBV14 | TGTGCCAGCAGCCAAGCCCGGGGTGAGGAGACCCAGTACTTC | CASSQARGEETQYF
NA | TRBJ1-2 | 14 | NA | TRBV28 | TGTGCCAGCAGTTGGCGCCTGGTGACAGTAGGCTACACCTTC | CASSWRLVTVGYTF
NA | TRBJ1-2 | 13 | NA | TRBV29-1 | TGCAGCGTTGCTTCCGGGGGAAACTATGGCTACACCTTC | CSVASGGNYGYTF
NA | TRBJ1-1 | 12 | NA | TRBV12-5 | TGTGCTAGTGGCCGGGACACCAGTGAAGCTTTCTTT | CASGRDTSEAFF
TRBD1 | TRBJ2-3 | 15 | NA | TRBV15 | TGTGCCACCAGCCGCAGACAGGGGGCTACAGATACGCAGTATTTT | CATSRRQGATDTQYF
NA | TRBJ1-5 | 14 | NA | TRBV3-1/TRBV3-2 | TGTGCCAGCAGCCAAGAGAGCTTATCTCAGCCCCAGCATTTT | CASSQESLSQPQHF
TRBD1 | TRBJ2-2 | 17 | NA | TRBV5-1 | TGCGCCAGCAGCTTGCCCCCCCCAGGGGGGAACACCGGGGAGCTGTTTTTT | CASSLPPPGGNTGELFF
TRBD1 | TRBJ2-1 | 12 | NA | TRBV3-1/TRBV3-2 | TGTGCCAGCAGCCAACGGGACAGTGAGCAGTTCTTC | CASSQRDSEQFF
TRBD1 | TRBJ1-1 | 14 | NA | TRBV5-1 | TGCGCCAGCAGCAAGGGACAGGGGAGGACTGAAGCTTTCTTT | CASSKGQGRTEAFF
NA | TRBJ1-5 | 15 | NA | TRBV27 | TGTGCCAGCAGCCCCGGGCTGTCACTTAATCAGCCCCAGCATTTT | CASSPGLSLNQPQHF
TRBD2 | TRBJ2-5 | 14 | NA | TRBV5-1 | TGCGCCAGCAGCTCGCGGGGGGCGCAAGAGACCCAGTACTTC | CASSSRGAQETQYF
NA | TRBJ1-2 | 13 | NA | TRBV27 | TGTGCCAGCAGTTTTCCGGGGGCGAATGGCTACACCTTC | CASSFPGANGYTF
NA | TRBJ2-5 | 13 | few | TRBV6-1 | TGTGCCAGCAGTGAAGGTCTCGGAGAGACCCAGTACTTC | CASSEGLGETQYF
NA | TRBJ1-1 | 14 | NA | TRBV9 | TGTGCCAGCAGCGTGGCAGGGCTAAACACTGAAGCTTTCTTT | CASSVAGLNTEAFF
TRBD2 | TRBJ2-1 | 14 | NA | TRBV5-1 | TGCGCCAGCAGTCTAGCGGCATCCTACAATGAGCAGTTCTTC | CASSLAASYNEQFF
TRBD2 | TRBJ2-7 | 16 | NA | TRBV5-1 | TGCGCCAGCAGCTTGCAGGCTAGCGGGATCTCCTACGAGCAGTACTTC | CASSLQASGISYEQYF
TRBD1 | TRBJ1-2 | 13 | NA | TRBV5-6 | TGTGCCAGCAGCAGACAGGGACACTATGGCTACACCTTC | CASSRQGHYGYTF
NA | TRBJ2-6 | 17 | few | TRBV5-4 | TGTGCCAGCAGTCTCCGGGACGCCAATCCCGGGGCCAACGTCCTGACTTTC | CASSLRDANPGANVLTF
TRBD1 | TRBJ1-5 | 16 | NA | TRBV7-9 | TGTGCCAGCAGCTCTCCCGGGACAGGGTCGAATCAGCCCCAGCATTTT | CASSSPGTGSNQPQHF
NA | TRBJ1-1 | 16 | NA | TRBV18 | TGTGCCAGCTCACCATCAAGGGGCGTTGAGGGCACTGAAGCTTTCTTT | CASSPSRGVEGTEAFF
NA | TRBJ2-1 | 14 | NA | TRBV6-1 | TGTGCCAGCAGTGATTCGGGACCTAAGGATGAGCAGTTCTTC | CASSDSGPKDEQFF
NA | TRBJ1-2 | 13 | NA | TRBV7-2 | TGTGCCAGCAGCTTAGCTTCTTCCTATGGCTACACCTTC | CASSLASSYGYTF
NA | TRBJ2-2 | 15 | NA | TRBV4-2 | TGTGCCAGCAGCCAAGATTGGCGGAACACCGGGGAGCTGTTTTTT | CASSQDWRNTGELFF
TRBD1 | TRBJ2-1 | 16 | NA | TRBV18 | TGTGCCAGCTCACCCCCACACAGGGGGCGCTTAAATGAGCAGTTCTTC | CASSPPHRGRLNEQFF
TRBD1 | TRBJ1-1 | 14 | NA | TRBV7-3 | TGTGCCAGCAGCTACAGGGGACTGAACACTGAAGCTTTCTTT | CASSYRGLNTEAFF
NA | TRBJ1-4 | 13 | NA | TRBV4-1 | TGCGCCAGCAGCCTTGGGGTCGGTGAAAAACTGTTTTTT | CASSLGVGEKLFF
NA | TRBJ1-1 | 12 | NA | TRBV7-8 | TGTGCCAGCAGCTTTGTGAACACTGAAGCTTTCTTT | CASSFVNTEAFF
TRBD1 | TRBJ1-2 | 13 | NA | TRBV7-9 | TGTGCCAGCAGCATGTACAGGGGTAGCGGCTACACCTTC | CASSMYRGSGYTF
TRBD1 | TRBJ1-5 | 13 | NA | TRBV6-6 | TGTGCCAGCAGCACAGGGGCGAATCAGCCCCAGCATTTT | CASSTGANQPQHF
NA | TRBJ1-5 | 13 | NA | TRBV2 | TGTGCCGGACAGACGGGGGGCAATCAGCCCCAGCATTTT | CAGQTGGNQPQHF
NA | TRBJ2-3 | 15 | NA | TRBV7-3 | TGTGCCAGCAGCTCCTCGGGACTGAACACAGATACGCAGTATTTT | CASSSSGLNTDTQYF
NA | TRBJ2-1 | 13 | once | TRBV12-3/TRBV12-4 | TGTGCCACCCGGGGCTCCCGTTACAATGAGCAGTTCTTC | CATRGSRYNEQFF
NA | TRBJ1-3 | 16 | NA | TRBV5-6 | TGTGCCAGCAGCGGCCTCGGGACGTACGCTGGAAACACCATATATTTT | CASSGLGTYAGNTIYF
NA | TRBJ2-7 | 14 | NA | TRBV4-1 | TGCGCCAGCAGCCCTCCAGGGGACTCCTACGAGCAGTACTTC | CASSPPGDSYEQYF
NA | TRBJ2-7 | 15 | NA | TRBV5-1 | TGCGCCAGCAGCTTGGTACGTCAGGGTTTCCACGAGCAGTACTTC | CASSLVRQGFHEQYF
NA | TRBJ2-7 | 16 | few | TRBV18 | TGTGCCAGCTCCCCCTCGGGCAGGGGCAAGTCGTACGAGCAGTACTTC | CASSPSGRGKSYEQYF
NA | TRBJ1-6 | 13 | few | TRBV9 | TGTGCCAGCAGCGATACCGGGACTTCACCCCTCCACTTT | CASSDTGTSPLHF
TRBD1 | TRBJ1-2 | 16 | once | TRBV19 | TGTGCCAGTAGTGCAAAGCCGGGACAGGGACACTATGGCTACACCTTC | CASSAKPGQGHYGYTF
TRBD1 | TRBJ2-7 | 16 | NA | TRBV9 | TGTGCCAGCAGCGTAGATGAGGGGGCGAGCTCCTACGAGCAGTACTTC | CASSVDEGASSYEQYF
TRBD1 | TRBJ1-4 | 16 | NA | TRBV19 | TGTGCCAGTAGTAAAGACAGGGCATCGACTAATGAAAAACTGTTTTTT | CASSKDRASTNEKLFF
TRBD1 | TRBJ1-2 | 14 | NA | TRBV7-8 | TGTGCCAGCAGCTTAGGGACAGGGCTCTATGGCTACACCTTC | CASSLGTGLYGYTF
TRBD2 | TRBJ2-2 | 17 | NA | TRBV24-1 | TGTGCCACCAGTGAACATAGCGGGGGATCGAACACCGGGGAGCTGTTTTTT | CATSEHSGGSNTGELFF
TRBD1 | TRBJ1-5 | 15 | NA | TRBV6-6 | TGTGCCAGCAGTTACTCGAGGGGGCACGGTCAGCCCCAGCATTTT | CASSYSRGHGQPQHF
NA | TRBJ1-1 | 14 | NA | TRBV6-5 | TGTGCCAGCAGTTACTTGGCGGCGGGCACTGAAGCTTTCTTT | CASSYLAAGTEAFF
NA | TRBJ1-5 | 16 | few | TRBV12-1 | TGTGCCAGCAGCCCGAACGTGCGAAGCAGCAATCAGCCCCAGCATTTT | CASSPNVRSSNQPQHF
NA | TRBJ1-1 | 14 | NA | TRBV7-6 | TGTGCCAGCACCTGGGGGGGGTCGGGCACTGAAGCTTTCTTT | CASTWGGSGTEAFF
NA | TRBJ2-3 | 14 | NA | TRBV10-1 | TGCGCCAGCAGTGAGAACGGTAGAGGCGATACGCAGTATTTT | CASSENGRGDTQYF
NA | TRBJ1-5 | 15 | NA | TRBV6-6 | TGTGCCAGCAGATTTGACAGCTCTAGCAATCAGCCCCAGCATTTT | CASRFDSSSNQPQHF
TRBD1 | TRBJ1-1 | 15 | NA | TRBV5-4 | TGTGCCAGCACCCTCAGGGGGCATAAAATCGCTGAAGCTTTCTTT | CASTLRGHKIAEAFF
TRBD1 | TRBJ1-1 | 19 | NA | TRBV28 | TGTGCCAGCACCCTATCAATTACAGGGGGCCGACTCGGGAACACTGAAGCTTTCTTT | CASTLSITGGRLGNTEAFF
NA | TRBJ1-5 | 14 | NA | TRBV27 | TGTGCCAGCAGTTTAACGAGGGGGAATCAGCCCCAGCATTTT | CASSLTRGNQPQHF
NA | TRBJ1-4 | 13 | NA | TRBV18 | TGTACCAGCTCACCACCGGCTAGCGAAAAACTGTTTTTT | CTSSPPASEKLFF
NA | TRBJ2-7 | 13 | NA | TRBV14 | TGTGCCAGCAGCCCCGAGTTCTCCTACGAGCAGTACTTC | CASSPEFSYEQYF
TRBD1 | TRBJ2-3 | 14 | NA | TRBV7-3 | TGTGCCAGCAGCAAGGGACAGATCACAGATACGCAGTATTTT | CASSKGQITDTQYF
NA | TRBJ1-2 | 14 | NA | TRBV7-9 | TGTGCCAGCAGCTTAACGCTGGGGGCTCATGGCTACACCTTC | CASSLTLGAHGYTF
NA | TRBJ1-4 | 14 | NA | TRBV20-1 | TGCAGTGCTAGTGGTCTGGTTTTGGGTGAAAAACTGTTTTTT | CSASGLVLGEKLFF
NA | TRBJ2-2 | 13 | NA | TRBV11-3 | TGTGCCAGCAGCTTAGGCAGCACCGGGGAGCTGTTTTTT | CASSLGSTGELFF
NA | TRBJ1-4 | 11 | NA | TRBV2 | TGTGCCAGCAGTGTGTATGAAAAACTGTTTTTT | CASSVYEKLFF
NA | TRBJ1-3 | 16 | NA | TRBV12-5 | TGTGCTAGTGGTTTGATCTCTTCGGGGGTGGGAAACACCATATATTTT | CASGLISSGVGNTIYF